This T cell receptor beta chain originates from a study of blood T cell repertoires in COVID-19. Whole-study context: Acute and convalescent COVID-19 samples came from the United States, Italy and Spain. T cells, B-cell-depleted T cells, or PBMCs supplied cDNA or gDNA.

V gave up 4 bases and J gave up 6 bases; unmatched junction bases: 8. The germline CDR1 and CDR2 sequences are MNHNS and SASEGT. CDR3 length: 16 amino acids. Clones were read by immunoSEQ multiplex PCR, and TCRdb kept only the in-frame ones, dropping some. The sample records under 250,000 clones, less than 90% being singletons. This clone showed up just once. The sequence was obtained from a woman in her 40s who had recovered from COVID-19. The sample comprised peripheral blood. The chain combines TRBV6-1 with TRBJ1-4; TRBD1 aligns across 10 bases. CDR3 in amino acids: CASSGVRTGGYEKLFF. CDR3 nucleotides: TGTGCCAGCAGTGGGGTACGGACAGGGGGTTATGAAAAACTGTTTTTT.